Detailed here is one TCR beta chain. The data originate from a study of blood T cell repertoires in COVID-19. The wider study: COVID-19 samples from acute and convalescent phases originated in the United States, Italy and Spain.

The data were produced by immunoSEQ multiplex PCR, yet TCRdb's version contains in-frame clones alone and is incomplete. Of about 200,000 clones listed, roughly four fifths are singletons. Trimming took off 2 bases at V and 4 bases at J, with 6 bases between the two ends. There are 13 residues in the CDR3. The V gene's germline CDR1 is MNHEY and CDR2 SVGAGI. Recruits, aged roughly 18 to 100 years, lived in roughly 22 US areas. Recovered status applied to Cohort 3 donors who had two consecutive negative PCRs. It also applied to those with clearance or with symptom resolution. The chain is built from TRBV6-5 and TRBJ1-3; no clear D. The material sequenced was PBMCs or T cells enriched from blood (not recorded which). The origin of this receptor is a man aged 40-49 years who had recovered from COVID-19. The CDR3 loop is CASSYTDGNTIYF. The CDR3 coding sequence is TGTGCCAGCAGTTACACAGACGGAAACACCATATATTTT.